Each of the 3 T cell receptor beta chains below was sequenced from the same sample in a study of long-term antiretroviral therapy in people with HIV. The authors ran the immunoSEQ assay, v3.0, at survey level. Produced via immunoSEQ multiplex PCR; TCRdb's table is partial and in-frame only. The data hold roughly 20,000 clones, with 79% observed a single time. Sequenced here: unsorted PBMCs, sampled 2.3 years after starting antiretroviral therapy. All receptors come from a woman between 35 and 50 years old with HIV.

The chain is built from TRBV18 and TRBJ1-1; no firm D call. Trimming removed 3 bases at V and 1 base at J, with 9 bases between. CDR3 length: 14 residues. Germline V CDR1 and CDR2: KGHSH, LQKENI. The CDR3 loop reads CASSPETGNTEAFF. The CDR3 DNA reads TGTGCCAGCTCACCGGAGACGGGGAACACTGAAGCTTTCTTT.

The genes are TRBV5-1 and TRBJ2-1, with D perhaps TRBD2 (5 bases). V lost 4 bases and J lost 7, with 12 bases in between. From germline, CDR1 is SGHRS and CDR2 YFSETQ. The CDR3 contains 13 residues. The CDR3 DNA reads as TGCGCCAGCAGCACATTAAGAGGGAATGAGCAGTTCTTC. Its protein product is CASSTLRGNEQFF.

Here the CDR3 DNA reads TGTGCCAGCAGCTCGGGACTAGCGGGAGTCGGAGGTGAGCAGTTCTTC. This translates into CASSSGLAGVGGEQFF. The chain employs TRBV7-6 and TRBJ2-1, with 14 nucleotides matching TRBD2. CDR1 and CDR2 (germline): SGHVS, FNYEAQ. This CDR3 is built from 16 residues. The V and J ends lost 4 bases and 9 bases, in that order; junction bases with no gene match: 8.